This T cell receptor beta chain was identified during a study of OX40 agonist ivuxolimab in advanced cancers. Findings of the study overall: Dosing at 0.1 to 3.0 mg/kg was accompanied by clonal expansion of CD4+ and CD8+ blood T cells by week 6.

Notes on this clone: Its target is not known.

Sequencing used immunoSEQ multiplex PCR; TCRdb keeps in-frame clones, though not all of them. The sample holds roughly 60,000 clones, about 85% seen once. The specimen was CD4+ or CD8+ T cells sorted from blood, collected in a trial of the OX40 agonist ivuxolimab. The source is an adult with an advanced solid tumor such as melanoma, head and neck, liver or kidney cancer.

CDR3 loop: CASSPGDMWPQHF. In DNA form, the CDR3 reads TGTGCCAGCAGTCCCGGTGACATGTGGCCCCAGCATTTT. J is TRBJ1-5 and V is TRBV28; unclear D gene. Germline V CDR1 and CDR2: MDHEN, SYDVKM. The CDR3 consists of 13 residues. With 5 bases removed from V and 9 bases from J, the gap between germline ends came to 14 bases. Supplemented by reference TRBV28 and TRBJ1-5, the full variable domain reads DVKVTQSSRYLVKRTGEKVFLECVQDMDHENMFWYRQDPGLGLRLIYFSYDVKMKEKGDIPEGYSVSREKKERFSLILESASTNQTSMYLCASSPGDMWPQHFGDGTRLSIL.